This T cell receptor (beta chain) was sequenced in a study of siplizumab effects on memory and regulatory T cells. Whole-study findings and limits: Naive T cells appeared more diverse than memory cells and seemed to be major alloresponse contributors. Whether proliferating Tregs in siplizumab cultures suppress was not functionally confirmed. Alloreactive sequences from unstimulated CD4+ memory cells fell significantly with siplizumab. A minor share of alloreactive clones matched unstimulated subsets.

The CDR3 extends over 15 amino acids. Germline V lookup: CDR1 SGDLS, CDR2 YYNGEE. V lost 4 bases to trimming and J lost 4 bases; unmatched junction nucleotides: 8. A remark on this clone: Its target is not known.

TCRdb's copy holds only in-frame clones and misses some; the assay was immunoSEQ multiplex PCR. This sample has about 100,000 clones; 85% to 95% occur once, and the top ten carry about 1.5%. The chain uses TRBV9 and TRBJ2-3; 8 positions agree with TRBD1. Sequenced: non-Treg CD4+ T cells sorted from blood. The origin of this receptor is a human donor in good health. CDR3 region: CASSPFDRGPDTQYF. The CDR3 DNA follows: TGTGCCAGCAGCCCTTTCGACAGGGGCCCAGATACGCAGTATTTT.